This TCR beta chain comes out of a study of cytomegalovirus exposure and HLA in healthy donors. In its sample, this clone was seen a few times. 60 Vbeta and 13 Jbeta primers were used in PCR. Using immunoSEQ multiplex PCR, the repertoire was profiled, and TCRdb retains in-frame clones only, with some absent. Among 200,000 to 250,000 clones, about 80% were seen once, and the ten largest hold more than 1.3%. Germline V gene sequence: CDR1 LNHDA, CDR2 SQIVND (reference sequence). The CDR3 loop spans 13 amino acids. The material sequenced was PBMCs. This clonotype originated in a girl aged 10 to 17 in good health and CMV-seronegative. V usage is TRBV19 and J usage is TRBJ2-2; D perhaps matches TRBD2 (7 bases). This CDR3 is CAREGGQTGELFF. The CDR3 region has the DNA TGTGCAAGAGAGGGGGGGCAAACCGGGGAGCTGTTTTTT. The full variable domain, rest sourced from reference TRBV19 and TRBJ2-2, is DGGITQSPKYLFRKEGQNVTLSCEQNLNHDAMYWYRQDPGQGLRLIYYSQIVNDFQKGDIAEGYSVSREKKESFPLTVTSAQKNPTAFYLCAREGGQTGELFFGEGSRLTVL.